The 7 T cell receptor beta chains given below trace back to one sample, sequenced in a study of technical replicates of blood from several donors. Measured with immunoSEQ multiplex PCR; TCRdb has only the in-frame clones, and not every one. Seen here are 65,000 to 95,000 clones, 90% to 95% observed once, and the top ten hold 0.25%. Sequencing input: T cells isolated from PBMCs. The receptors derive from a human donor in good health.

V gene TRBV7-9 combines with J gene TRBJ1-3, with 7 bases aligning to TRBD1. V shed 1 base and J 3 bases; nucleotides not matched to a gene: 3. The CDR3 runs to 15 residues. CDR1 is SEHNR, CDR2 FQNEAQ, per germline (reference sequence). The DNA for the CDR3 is TGTGCCAGCAGCTTAGAGGGGGCTCTTGGAAACACCATATATTTT. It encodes CASSLEGALGNTIYF.

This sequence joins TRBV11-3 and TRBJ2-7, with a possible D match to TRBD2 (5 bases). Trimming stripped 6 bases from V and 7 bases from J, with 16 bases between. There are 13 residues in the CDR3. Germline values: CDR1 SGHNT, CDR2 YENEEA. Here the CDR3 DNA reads TGTGCCAGCAGGGCCGGAGCTTCGGGGGAGCAGTACTTC. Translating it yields CASRAGASGEQYF.

The DNA of the CDR3 is TGTGCCTGGAGCGCCTCACAGGGCAACCAGACCCAGTACTTC. Translated: CAWSASQGNQTQYF. The chain links TRBV30 to TRBJ2-5; weak D call: TRBD1 (6 bases). This CDR3 comprises 14 residues. V shed 3 bases and J shed 6 bases, with 17 bases lying between them. Germline V gene data show CDR1 as GTSNPN and CDR2 as SVGIG (reference sequence).

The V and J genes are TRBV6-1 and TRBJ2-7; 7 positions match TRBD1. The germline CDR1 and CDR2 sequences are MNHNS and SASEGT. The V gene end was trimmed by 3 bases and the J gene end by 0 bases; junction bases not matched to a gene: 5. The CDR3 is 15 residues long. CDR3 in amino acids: CASSDSEGASYEQYF. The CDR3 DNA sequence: TGTGCCAGCAGTGACTCAGAGGGGGCCTCCTACGAGCAGTACTTC.

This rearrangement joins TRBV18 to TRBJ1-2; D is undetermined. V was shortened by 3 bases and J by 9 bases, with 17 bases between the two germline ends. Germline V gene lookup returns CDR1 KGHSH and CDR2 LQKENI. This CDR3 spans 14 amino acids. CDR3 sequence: CASSPLRQMERYTF. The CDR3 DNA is TGTGCCAGCTCACCCCTCCGGCAAATGGAGCGCTACACCTTC.

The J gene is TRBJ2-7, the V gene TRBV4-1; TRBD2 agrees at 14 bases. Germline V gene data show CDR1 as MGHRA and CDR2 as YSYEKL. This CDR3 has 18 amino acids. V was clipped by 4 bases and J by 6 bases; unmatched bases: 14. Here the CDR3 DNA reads TGCGCCAGCAGCCCGGGGACTAGCGGGAGTTCCCGTCTCTTCGAGCAGTACTTC. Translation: CASSPGTSGSSRLFEQYF.

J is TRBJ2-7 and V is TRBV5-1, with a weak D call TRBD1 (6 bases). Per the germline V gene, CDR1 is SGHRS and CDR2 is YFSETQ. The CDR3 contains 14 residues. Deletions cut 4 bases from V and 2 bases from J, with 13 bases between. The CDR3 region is CASSPTGTPYEQYF. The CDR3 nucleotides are TGCGCCAGCAGCCCCACAGGGACACCCTACGAGCAGTACTTC.